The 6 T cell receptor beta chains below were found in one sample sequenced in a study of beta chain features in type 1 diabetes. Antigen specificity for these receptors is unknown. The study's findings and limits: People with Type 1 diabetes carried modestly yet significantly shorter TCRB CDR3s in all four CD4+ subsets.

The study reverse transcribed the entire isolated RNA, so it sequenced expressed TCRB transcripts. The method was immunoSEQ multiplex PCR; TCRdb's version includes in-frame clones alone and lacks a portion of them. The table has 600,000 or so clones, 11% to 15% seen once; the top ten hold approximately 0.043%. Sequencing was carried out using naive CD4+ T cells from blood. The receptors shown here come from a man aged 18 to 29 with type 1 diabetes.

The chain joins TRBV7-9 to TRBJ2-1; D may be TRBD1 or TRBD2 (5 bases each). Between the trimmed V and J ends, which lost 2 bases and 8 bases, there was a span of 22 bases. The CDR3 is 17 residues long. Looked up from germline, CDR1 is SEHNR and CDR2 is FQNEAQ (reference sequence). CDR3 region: CASSLRIRQGGWHEQFF. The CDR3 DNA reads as TGTGCCAGCAGCTTACGGATACGCCAGGGCGGGTGGCATGAGCAGTTCTTC. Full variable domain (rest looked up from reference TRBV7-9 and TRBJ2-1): DTGVSQNPRHKITKRGQNVTFRCDPISEHNRLYWYRQTLGQGPEFLTYFQNEAQLEKSRLLSDRFSAERPKGSFSTLEIQRTEQGDSAMYLCASSLRIRQGGWHEQFFGPGTRLTVL.

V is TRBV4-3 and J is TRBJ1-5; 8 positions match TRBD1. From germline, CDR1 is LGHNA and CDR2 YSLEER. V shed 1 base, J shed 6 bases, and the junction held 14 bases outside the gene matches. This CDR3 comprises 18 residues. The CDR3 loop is CASSQVLRGQGAPQPQHF. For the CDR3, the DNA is TGCGCCAGCAGCCAAGTTTTAAGAGGACAGGGAGCCCCTCAGCCCCAGCATTTT.

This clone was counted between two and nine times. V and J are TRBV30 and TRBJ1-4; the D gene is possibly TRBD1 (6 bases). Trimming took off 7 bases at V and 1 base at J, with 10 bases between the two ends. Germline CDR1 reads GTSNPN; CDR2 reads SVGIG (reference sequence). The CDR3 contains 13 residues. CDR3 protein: CAFSRGTNEKLFF. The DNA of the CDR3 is TGTGCCTTTTCCAGGGGAACTAATGAAAAACTGTTTTTT.

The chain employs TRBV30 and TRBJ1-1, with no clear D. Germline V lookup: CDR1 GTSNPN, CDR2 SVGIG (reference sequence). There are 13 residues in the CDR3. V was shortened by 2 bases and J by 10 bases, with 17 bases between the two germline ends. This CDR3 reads CAWSLTPGFRAFF. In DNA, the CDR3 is TGTGCCTGGAGTCTCACCCCCGGTTTTCGAGCTTTCTTT.

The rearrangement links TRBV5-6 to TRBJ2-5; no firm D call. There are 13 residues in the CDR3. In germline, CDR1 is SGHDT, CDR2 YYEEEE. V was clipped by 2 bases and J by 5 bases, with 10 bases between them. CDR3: CASSLDSFETQYF. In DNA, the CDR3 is TGTGCCAGCAGCTTAGACTCTTTCGAGACCCAGTACTTC.

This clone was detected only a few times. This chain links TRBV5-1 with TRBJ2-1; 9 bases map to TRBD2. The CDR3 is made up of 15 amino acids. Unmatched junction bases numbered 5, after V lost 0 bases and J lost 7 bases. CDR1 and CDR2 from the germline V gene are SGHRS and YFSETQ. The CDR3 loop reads CASSLASGIENEQFF. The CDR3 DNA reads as TGCGCCAGCAGCTTGGCTAGCGGGATCGAGAATGAGCAGTTCTTC.